This TCR beta chain was obtained from a study of Graves' ophthalmopathy and Graves' hyperthyroidism. Many counts were recorded for this clonotype. RNA served as the template for amplifying TCR beta CDR3 regions. HTBI-primed first-round RT-PCR preceded second-round multiplex PCR. Each CDR3 protein gets one entry after TCRdb re-called the multiplex PCR reads with MiXCR. The sample carries roughly 160,000 distinct CDR3 sequences, roughly 36% recorded once. There are 16 residues in the CDR3. V lost 0 bases and J lost 0, with 9 bases in between. Germline V CDR1 and CDR2: MNHEY, SVGEGT. The TCR originated in a man aged 25-45 years with Graves' ophthalmopathy. The material sequenced was peripheral blood. The rearrangement links TRBV6-2 or TRBV6-3 to TRBJ1-5; no reliable D call. CDR3 amino acids: CASSYSPGVSNQPQHF. The CDR3 DNA is TGTGCCAGCAGTTACTCCCCGGGCGTTAGCAATCAGCCCCAGCATTTT.